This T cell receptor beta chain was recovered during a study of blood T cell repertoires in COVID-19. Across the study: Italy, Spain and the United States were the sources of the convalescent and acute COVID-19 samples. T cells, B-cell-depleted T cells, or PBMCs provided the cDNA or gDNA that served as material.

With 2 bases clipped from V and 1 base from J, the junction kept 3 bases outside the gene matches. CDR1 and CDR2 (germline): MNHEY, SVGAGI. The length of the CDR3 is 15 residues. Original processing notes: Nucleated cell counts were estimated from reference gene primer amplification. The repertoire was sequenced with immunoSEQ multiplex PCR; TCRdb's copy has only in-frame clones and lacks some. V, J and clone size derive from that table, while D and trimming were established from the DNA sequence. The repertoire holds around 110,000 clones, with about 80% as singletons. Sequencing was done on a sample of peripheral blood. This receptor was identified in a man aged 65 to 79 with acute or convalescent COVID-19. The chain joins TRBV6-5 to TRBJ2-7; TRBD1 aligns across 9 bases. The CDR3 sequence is CASSYAGQGSYEQYF. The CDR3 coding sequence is TGTGCCAGCAGTTACGCCGGACAGGGGTCCTACGAGCAGTACTTC.